This TCR beta chain is from a study of identical twins. Findings and caveats of the study: Models came in too low on out-of-frame TCR alpha sharing in monozygotic twins. The more abundant beta clonotypes in cord blood had fewer insertions, and memory repertoires did not show this. Sequences that were out-of-frame, alpha and twin-shared displayed an excess of low generation probability.

V lost 5 bases and J lost 4; bases outside the gene matches: 11. The CDR3 has 14 amino acids. CDR1 DFQATT and CDR2 SNEGSKA come from the germline V gene (reference sequence). As to this clonotype: What it recognizes is unknown.

TCRdb used MiXCR to reprocess the 5' RACE reads, holding one entry per CDR3 protein. Altogether a few hundred thousand distinct CDR3 sequences are present, 20% to 30% being singletons, with the ten largest covering around 3%. These data are also associated with another study on T cells expressing NK-cell markers. From that paper: No clear determination of HCMV specificity was made for expanded NKG2C+ T cell clones.

The genes are TRBV20-1 and TRBJ2-7, with 7 bases aligning to TRBD2. Source material: CD4+ T cells sorted from blood. This TCR was recovered from a woman between 18 and 29 years old in good health. The CDR3 nucleotides are TGCAGTGCTCACACGGGAGGACGTATATACGAGCAGTACTTC. Protein: CSAHTGGRIYEQYF.